What follows describes a single T cell receptor (beta chain). This specimen comes from a study of blood T cell repertoires in COVID-19. Germline V gene lookup returns CDR1 LGHNA and CDR2 YSLEER. Unmatched junction bases numbered 2, after V lost 3 bases and J lost 8 bases. This CDR3 has 13 amino acids. Cohort 3 recovery required two negative PCRs, clearance, or symptom resolution. Sequencing used immunoSEQ multiplex PCR; TCRdb keeps in-frame clones, though not all of them. This repertoire shows 250,000 to 400,000 clones, roughly 90% found once; its top ten account for 2% to 3%. The source of this sequence is a man between 60 and 75 years old who had recovered from COVID-19. This rearrangement joins TRBV4-3 to TRBJ2-2; TRBD2 agrees at 8 bases. The specimen sequenced was PBMCs or T cells enriched from blood (not recorded which). In nucleotides, the CDR3 is TGCGCCAGCAGCCATAGCGGGGAAGGGGAGCTGTTTTTT. Protein: CASSHSGEGELFF.